This TCR beta chain was profiled in a study of blood T cell repertoires in COVID-19. This clone appeared a single time. Study processing details: Using reference gene primer amplification, nucleated cell counts were estimated. Using immunoSEQ multiplex PCR, the repertoire was profiled, and TCRdb retains in-frame clones only, with some absent. The D gene and trimming were derived from the DNA, and the V and J assignments and clone size from that table. The repertoire consists of about 53,000 clones, with just over 85% occurring once and the leading ten covering 2.5% to 3%. The clonotype comes from a man older than 75 with acute or convalescent COVID-19. The sample consisted of peripheral blood.

The CDR3 spells CASKQNGGAGELFF. CDR3 sequence (DNA): TGTGCCAGCAAGCAGAACGGGGGGGCCGGGGAGCTGTTTTTT. The V call is TRBV6-4, the J call TRBJ2-2, with 8 bases that match TRBD2. Germline V lookup: CDR1 MRHNA, CDR2 SNTAGT. This CDR3 is 14 amino acids long. After removal of 7 bases from V and 6 bases from J, the junction contained 7 bases not matched to a gene.